This entry lists 28 T cell receptor beta chains sequenced from one sample in a study of regulatory T cells in long-lasting Graves disease (dated by TCRdb to the early 2020s). To prepare the library, multiplex PCR was applied. Sequenced on an Illumina HiSeq 4000. To build TCR beta libraries, CDR3 regions were amplified by Arm-PCR using iRepertoire HTBI primers. TCRdb reprocessing: public reads trimmed at Q25 with fastp, clones called with MiXCR, in-frame beta chains kept. A single entry per CDR3 protein holds the most common genes and DNA from its merged rows. Across this sample there are 580,000 or so distinct CDR3 sequences, with 15% to 20% seen only once. More than 10% of the sample is in the top ten clones. The sample's time point label is to be understood as: newly diagnosed GD, antithyroid drugs for less than 3 months. RNA was extracted from PBMCs in TRIzol for both TCR sequencing and RNA sequencing.

A further study also used this sample, focusing on T cells in Graves' hyperthyroidism and ophthalmopathy.

Sequencing was performed on peripheral blood mononuclear cells (PBMCs), taken at new diagnosis, from a patient treated with antithyroid drugs. The receptor source for this set is a man aged 18 to 29 with Graves disease. Donor details come from another sample of the same person, matched by shared clones.

Points on this clonotype: A much bigger clone sits one base away, suggesting this may be a read error. The chain couples TRBV20-1 to TRBJ2-7, with 13 bases fitting TRBD2. J was trimmed by 0 bases and V by 0 bases; bases with no gene match: 8. The CDR3 consists of 18 residues. CDR1 is DFQATT, CDR2 SNEGSKA, per germline (reference sequence). The CDR3 region has the DNA TGCAGTGCTAGAGAGGTGACTAGCGGGAGGTCCGACTCCTACGAGCAGTACTTC. Amino acids: CSAREVTSGRSDSYEQYF.

The chain combines TRBV6-4 with TRBJ1-2; TRBD1 matches at 8 bases. The CDR3 loop spans 13 amino acids. From germline, CDR1 is MRHNA and CDR2 SNTAGT. The trim removed 6 bases at V and 3 bases at J, leaving 3 bases unmatched. The CDR3 region is CASRTGDDYGYTF. In nucleotides, the CDR3 is TGTGCCAGCAGGACAGGGGATGACTATGGCTACACCTTC.

There are a few counts of this clonotype. The rearrangement links TRBV20-1 to TRBJ2-5; D tentatively reads TRBD1 or TRBD2 (5 bases each). The CDR3 has 13 amino acids. Trimming took off 4 bases at V and 3 bases at J, with 12 bases between the two ends. In germline, CDR1 is DFQATT, CDR2 SNEGSKA (reference sequence). Here the CDR3 reads CSATSGRKETQYF. In nucleotides, the CDR3 is TGCAGTGCTACCTCGGGACGCAAAGAGACCCAGTACTTC.

The J gene is TRBJ1-1, the V gene TRBV29-1; unclear D gene. The CDR3 extends over 14 amino acids. V was cut by 4 bases and J by 1 base, with 13 bases left in between. Germline values: CDR1 SQVTM, CDR2 ANQGSEA. This CDR3 is CSVAGGRENTEAFF. The CDR3 DNA is TGCAGCGTTGCAGGAGGACGGGAGAACACTGAAGCTTTCTTT.

In its sample, this clonotype was seen a few times. V usage is TRBV4-2 and J usage is TRBJ2-2; D might be TRBD1 (6 bases). V was clipped by 2 bases and J by 7 bases, with 14 bases between them. Germline V gene lookup returns CDR1 LGHNA and CDR2 YNFKEQ. CDR3 length: 15 residues. For the CDR3, the DNA is TGTGCCAGCAGCCAAAGAGAGGGGGTCGTCGGGGAGCTGTTTTTT. Amino acid sequence: CASSQREGVVGELFF.

This clonotype has at least ten counts. CDR3 nucleotides: TGTGCCAGCCGGCAGGAGCTCCGTGGCGGCTACACCTTC. This encodes CASRQELRGGYTF. This chain links TRBV6-1 with TRBJ1-2; D is ambiguous. Germline CDR1 MNHNS, CDR2 SASEGT. This CDR3 contains 13 residues. V dropped 8 bases and J dropped 8 bases, with 18 bases sitting between them.

The chain employs TRBV18 and TRBJ2-2; maybe TRBD2 (5 bases). Per germline, CDR1 KGHSH and CDR2 LQKENI. The CDR3 runs to 13 residues. Trimming removed 5 bases from V and 5 bases from J, with 9 bases in between. Here the CDR3 reads CASSTERTGELFF. CDR3 nucleotides: TGTGCCAGCTCAACAGAGCGGACCGGGGAGCTGTTTTTT.

With regard to this clonotype: One end of the junction does not line up with germline, which may come from a read error. The chain recombines TRBV12-5 with TRBJ2-7; D uncertain. The CDR3 sequence is 14 residues long. The germline CDR1 and CDR2 sequences are LGHNT and FRNRAP. CDR3 nucleotides: TGTGCTAGTGATTTGGGTACCGGCCTCAACGAGCAGTACTTC. Its translation: CASDLGTGLNEQYF.

Notes on this clonotype: The junction differs from germline at one of its ends, possibly a read error. This sequence joins TRBV12-3 or TRBV12-4 and TRBJ2-7; TRBD1 matches at 8 bases. The CDR3 consists of 14 residues. CDR3 amino acids: CANSYRQGAGEQYF. DNA of the CDR3: TGTGCCAACAGTTATCGGCAGGGGGCCGGCGAGCAGTACTTC.

The V and J genes are TRBV30 and TRBJ2-7; 10 bases match TRBD1. Germline V lookup: CDR1 GTSNPN, CDR2 SVGIG (reference sequence). CDR3 length equals 15 residues. J was trimmed by 6 bases and V by 5 bases; bases with no gene match: 13. Here the CDR3 DNA reads TGTGCCTGGCTCGACAGGGGGCGCTCTGTCGGCGAGCAGTACTTC. It encodes CAWLDRGRSVGEQYF. The full variable domain, completed using reference TRBV30 and TRBJ2-7, is SQTIHQWPATLVQPVGSPLSLECTVEGTSNPNLYWYRQAAGRGLQLLFYSVGIGQISSEVPQNLSASRPQDRQFILSSKKLLLSDSGFYLCAWLDRGRSVGEQYFGPGTRLTVT.

Concerning this clonotype itself: Germline and junction disagree at one end, which may indicate a read error. The CDR3 sequence: CASSLVGTEVNF. The CDR3 DNA is TGTGCCAGCAGCTTAGTGGGGACGGAGGTAAACTTC. The chain links TRBV7-2 to TRBJ2-5, with D possibly being TRBD1 or TRBD2 (5 bases each). CDR3 size: 12 residues. Germline V gene lookup returns CDR1 SGHTA and CDR2 FQGNSA.

This clonotype was seen many times. The junction departs from the called germline gene at one end, perhaps through a read error. The chain joins TRBV5-8 to TRBJ2-1, with 9 bases matching TRBD1. CDR3 size: 14 residues. In germline, CDR1 is SGHTS, CDR2 YDEGEE. The CDR3 nucleotides read TGCGCCAGCAGCTGGGGACAGGGAGGCAATGAGCAGTTCTTC. It is translated as CASSWGQGGNEQFF.

As regards this clonotype: The junction differs from germline at one of its ends, possibly a read error. The J gene is TRBJ2-2, the V gene TRBV12-3 or TRBV12-4; D not resolved. The CDR3 extends over 15 amino acids. The CDR3 spells CASSSGPKNPGELFF. DNA of the CDR3: TGTGCCAGCAGTTCCGGACCAAAGAACCCCGGGGAGCTGTTTTTT.

This clonotype was picked up a small number of times. The rearrangement joins TRBV29-1 to TRBJ1-2, with 9 bases fitting TRBD1. The J segment lost 1 base and the V segment lost 3 bases, leaving 6 bases of the junction unmatched. Germline V CDR1 and CDR2: SQVTM, ANQGSEA. This CDR3 is 15 amino acids long. The CDR3 DNA follows: TGCAGCGTTGAGGGACAGGGAAAGGTTAACTATGGCTACACCTTC. Protein product: CSVEGQGKVNYGYTF.

This clonotype has at least ten counts. The chain is built from TRBV18 and TRBJ2-5; tentatively, D is TRBD1 (6 bases). The germline gives CDR1 KGHSH, CDR2 LQKENI. The CDR3 is made up of 14 amino acids. The ends were cut back, 2 bases at V and 9 bases at J, with 16 bases in the middle. The CDR3 DNA follows: TGTGCCAGCTCACCAGACCAGGGGTTGGAGCCCCAGTACTTC. Translation: CASSPDQGLEPQYF.

The chain links TRBV20-1 to TRBJ1-2, with D perhaps TRBD1 (5 bases). The CDR3 length is 14 residues. Germline CDR1 and CDR2: DFQATT and SNEGSKA (reference sequence). V was trimmed by 0 bases and J by 8 bases, leaving 16 bases between them. CDR3: CSARDEGREDGYTF. The CDR3 DNA sequence: TGCAGTGCTAGAGATGAAGGCAGGGAGGACGGCTACACCTTC.

This clonotype was recorded at least ten times. V is TRBV18 and J is TRBJ2-3; TRBD2 is a possible D gene (6 bases). CDR1 KGHSH and CDR2 LQKENI come from the germline V gene. Trimming took off 1 base at V and 2 bases at J, with 7 bases between the two ends. The CDR3 runs 14 residues. Here the CDR3 reads CASSPLAATDTQYF. The CDR3 region has the DNA TGTGCCAGCTCACCACTAGCGGCCACAGATACGCAGTATTTT.

This clonotype was observed many times. V gene TRBV27 combines with J gene TRBJ2-5; 7 bases align to TRBD2. The length of the CDR3 is 15 residues. CDR1 and CDR2 (germline): MNHEY, SMNVEV (reference sequence). After removal of 2 bases from V and 1 base from J, the junction contained 4 bases not matched to a gene. The CDR3 reads CASSLGLAAQETQYF. The CDR3 nucleotides are TGTGCCAGCAGTTTAGGGCTAGCGGCCCAAGAGACCCAGTACTTC.

V usage is TRBV9 and J usage is TRBJ2-1, with 10 bases matching TRBD2. After removal of 1 base from V and 6 bases from J, the junction contained 13 bases not matched to a gene. The CDR3 consists of 18 residues. The germline V gene encodes CDR1 SGDLS and CDR2 YYNGEE. Written as DNA, the CDR3 is TGTGCCAGCAGCGTATCCTCAGGGCAACTAGCGGGAAGCAATGAGCAGTTCTTC. Translating gives CASSVSSGQLAGSNEQFF. The whole variable domain, filled in from reference TRBV9 and TRBJ2-1, reads DSGVTQTPKHLITATGQRVTLRCSPRSGDLSVYWYQQSLDQGLQFLIQYYNGEERAKGNILERFSAQQFPDLHSELNLSSLELGDSALYFCASSVSSGQLAGSNEQFFGPGTRLTVL.

This clonotype was detected only a few times. V and J are TRBV6-1 and TRBJ2-3; no clear D. CDR3 length: 15 residues. V lost 7 bases and J 0 bases, leaving 14 bases between the germline ends. CDR1 and CDR2 (germline): MNHNS, SASEGT. CDR3 sequence (DNA): TGTGCCAGCACCCCCCGGCCCTCTAGCACAGATACGCAGTATTTT. Translated, it gives CASTPRPSSTDTQYF.

The chain is built from TRBV7-2 and TRBJ2-7, with 13 bases that match TRBD2. CDR1 is SGHTA and CDR2 is FQGNSA in the germline V gene. After removal of 5 bases from V and 1 base from J, the junction contained 5 bases not matched to a gene. This CDR3 region has 16 residues. Written as DNA, the CDR3 is TGTGCCAGCAGCCAGGGACTAGCGGGATTATCCTACGAGCAGTACTTC. It codes for CASSQGLAGLSYEQYF. Full variable domain (missing parts from reference TRBV7-2 and TRBJ2-7): GAGVSQSPSNKVTEKGKDVELRCDPISGHTALYWYRQSLGQGLEFLIYFQGNSAPDKSGLPSDRFSAERTGGSVSTLTIQRTQQEDSAVYLCASSQGLAGLSYEQYFGPGTRLTVT.

The genes are TRBV5-1 and TRBJ2-2, with D possibly being TRBD1 (6 bases). Germline V gene lookup returns CDR1 SGHRS and CDR2 YFSETQ. Trimming took off 6 bases at V and 2 bases at J, with 14 bases between the two ends. This CDR3 is built from 15 residues. This chain's CDR3 is CASNPRGANTGELFF. DNA of the CDR3: TGCGCCAGCAACCCCAGGGGAGCTAACACCGGGGAGCTGTTTTTT.

This chain connects TRBV6-2 or TRBV6-3 to TRBJ2-1; TRBD2 is a possible D gene (5 bases). This CDR3 has 17 amino acids. V lost 5 bases to trimming and J lost 8 bases, with 25 bases between them. CDR1 and CDR2 (germline): MNHEY, SVGEGT. CDR3 residues: CASSLTVGEGQVDEQFF. CDR3 nucleotide sequence: TGTGCCAGCAGTCTTACGGTGGGAGAGGGCCAGGTGGATGAGCAGTTCTTC.

The chain combines TRBV5-5 with TRBJ2-2, with D unclear. The length of the CDR3 is 12 residues. V lost 4 bases to trimming and J lost 10 bases, with 11 bases between them. Germline V CDR1 and CDR2: SGHKS, YYEKEE (reference sequence). Here the CDR3 reads CASSLDTAELFF. The CDR3 DNA follows: TGTGCCAGCAGCCTTGACACGGCGGAGCTGTTTTTT.

The table lists this clonotype with a few counts. The chain carries TRBV6-5 and TRBJ2-5; D may match TRBD1 or TRBD2 (6 bases each). The CDR3 covers 15 residues. V dropped 0 bases and J dropped 5 bases, with 13 bases sitting between them. Germline V gene data show CDR1 as MNHEY and CDR2 as SVGAGI. CDR3 in amino acids: CASSYSRGRLETQYF. As DNA, the CDR3 is TGTGCCAGCAGTTACTCCCGGGGGCGCTTGGAGACCCAGTACTTC.

This clonotype has ten or more counts. This chain links TRBV7-9 with TRBJ2-3, with no clear D. The germline gives CDR1 SEHNR, CDR2 FQNEAQ (reference sequence). The CDR3 consists of 17 residues. The germline V and J ends were trimmed by 5 bases and 1 base, with 19 bases remaining between them. In DNA form, the CDR3 reads TGTGCCAGCAGCGGGATGGAAGACAACAACCGCACAGATACGCAGTATTTT. It codes for CASSGMEDNNRTDTQYF. Based on the CDR3 plus reference TRBV7-9 and TRBJ2-3, the full variable domain is DTGVSQNPRHKITKRGQNVTFRCDPISEHNRLYWYRQTLGQGPEFLTYFQNEAQLEKSRLLSDRFSAERPKGSFSTLEIQRTEQGDSAMYLCASSGMEDNNRTDTQYFGPGTRLTVL.

The chain couples TRBV27 to TRBJ2-7; 11 bases are a match to TRBD2. Trimming took 3 bases from V and 5 from J; bases not matched to a gene: 6. Germline lookup yields CDR1 MNHEY and CDR2 SMNVEV (reference sequence). The CDR3 totals 15 residues. The CDR3 bases are TGTGCCAGCAGTTTCTTGACTAGCGGGATCCACGAGCAGTACTTC. It yields the protein CASSFLTSGIHEQYF.

This clonotype was counted between two and nine times. The chain is built from TRBV28 and TRBJ1-3, with a tentative D call TRBD1 (5 bases). Germline assignment: CDR1 MDHEN and CDR2 SYDVKM. Trimming pared 6 bases from V and 0 bases from J, leaving 9 bases between. The CDR3 length is 14 residues. The CDR3 protein is CASSPTDSGNTIYF. Here the CDR3 DNA reads TGTGCCAGCAGCCCGACAGACTCTGGAAACACCATATATTTT.